The rows below give T cell receptor beta chains drawn from one sample of a study of T cell responses to AZD1222 COVID-19 vaccine. The assay was immunoSEQ multiplex PCR, and TCRdb's table has in-frame clones only and misses some. Here the sample spans under 200,000 clones, approximately 90% being singletons. This material consisted of peripheral blood, taken 28 days after the second dose of the MenACWY control vaccine. The receptor source for this set is an adult who received the MenACWY meningococcal vaccine as a control. Both conserved end residues are part of each CDR3. Each record gives: clone size, V gene, D gene, J gene, CDR3 protein, CDR3 DNA. A D gene is named only where the DNA matches it firmly. Not all rows give a size; the values are once, few, many and, for expanded clones, a class.

clone_size: NA
v_call: TRBV29-1
d_call: NA
j_call: TRBJ2-3
cdr3_aa: CSVDGSWGDTQYF
cdr3_nt: TGCAGCGTTGACGGGAGTTGGGGAGATACGCAGTATTTT

clone_size: NA
v_call: TRBV27
d_call: NA
j_call: TRBJ1-6
cdr3_aa: CASSHEGQGSFTLGSPLHF
cdr3_nt: TGTGCCAGCAGCCATGAGGGGCAGGGATCATTCACCTTAGGGTCACCCCTCCACTTT

clone_size: NA
v_call: TRBV24-1
d_call: NA
j_call: TRBJ1-5
cdr3_aa: CATSDLPGQPQHF
cdr3_nt: TGTGCCACCAGTGATTTGCCCGGCCAGCCCCAGCATTTT

clone_size: NA
v_call: TRBV9
d_call: NA
j_call: TRBJ1-4
cdr3_aa: CASSVGDATNEKLFF
cdr3_nt: TGTGCCAGCAGCGTAGGAGATGCAACTAATGAAAAACTGTTTTTT

clone_size: NA
v_call: TRBV2
d_call: NA
j_call: TRBJ1-5
cdr3_aa: CASSVGTHQPQHF
cdr3_nt: TGTGCCAGCAGTGTCGGGACCCATCAGCCCCAGCATTTT

clone_size: once
v_call: TRBV18
d_call: NA
j_call: TRBJ2-7
cdr3_aa: CASSSGGISYEQYF
cdr3_nt: TGTGCCAGCTCATCTGGCGGGATTTCCTACGAGCAGTACTTC

clone_size: NA
v_call: TRBV7-9
d_call: TRBD1
j_call: TRBJ2-5
cdr3_aa: CASSLGGTGGETQYF
cdr3_nt: TGTGCCAGCAGCTTAGGGGGGACAGGGGGAGAGACCCAGTACTTC

clone_size: NA
v_call: TRBV10-3
d_call: TRBD2
j_call: TRBJ2-1
cdr3_aa: CAISGAGGPSDEQFF
cdr3_nt: TGTGCCATCAGTGGGGCGGGAGGGCCTTCAGATGAGCAGTTCTTC

clone_size: NA
v_call: TRBV13
d_call: TRBD1
j_call: TRBJ1-1
cdr3_aa: CASSTAGTGAPRAFF
cdr3_nt: TGTGCCAGCAGCACAGCCGGGACAGGGGCGCCTCGAGCTTTCTTT

clone_size: NA
v_call: TRBV11-2
d_call: NA
j_call: TRBJ2-7
cdr3_aa: CASSPRDGGDEQYF
cdr3_nt: TGTGCCAGCAGCCCGAGGGACGGAGGGGACGAGCAGTACTTC

clone_size: NA
v_call: TRBV7-2
d_call: NA
j_call: TRBJ1-2
cdr3_aa: CASSVRSGNTNYGYTF
cdr3_nt: TGTGCCAGCAGCGTAAGGTCAGGAAATACTAACTATGGCTACACCTTC

clone_size: NA
v_call: TRBV29-1
d_call: TRBD1
j_call: TRBJ2-7
cdr3_aa: CSVRKGQGIHEQYF
cdr3_nt: TGCAGCGTCAGGAAGGGACAGGGGATCCACGAGCAGTACTTC

clone_size: NA
v_call: TRBV4-1
d_call: NA
j_call: TRBJ1-5
cdr3_aa: CASSQLDESNQPQHF
cdr3_nt: TGCGCCAGCAGCCAACTAGACGAAAGCAATCAGCCCCAGCATTTT

clone_size: NA
v_call: TRBV11-2
d_call: NA
j_call: TRBJ1-2
cdr3_aa: CASVPPGGTPYGYTF
cdr3_nt: TGTGCCAGCGTCCCCCCGGGGGGGACCCCCTATGGCTACACCTTC

clone_size: NA
v_call: TRBV6-1
d_call: NA
j_call: TRBJ2-3
cdr3_aa: CASRERILGRTDTQYF
cdr3_nt: TGTGCCAGCAGAGAAAGAATATTGGGCAGGACAGATACGCAGTATTTT

clone_size: NA
v_call: TRBV10-3
d_call: NA
j_call: TRBJ2-7
cdr3_aa: CAIKGRLSYEQYF
cdr3_nt: TGTGCCATCAAAGGGCGGCTTTCCTACGAGCAGTACTTC

clone_size: NA
v_call: TRBV4-1
d_call: NA
j_call: TRBJ2-5
cdr3_aa: CASSQLTSGETQYF
cdr3_nt: TGCGCCAGCAGCCAACTAACATCCGGGGAGACCCAGTACTTC

clone_size: NA
v_call: TRBV7-2
d_call: TRBD1
j_call: TRBJ1-6
cdr3_aa: CTSSSAGTGANSPLHF
cdr3_nt: TGTACCAGCAGCTCAGCCGGGACAGGGGCTAATTCACCCCTCCACTTT

clone_size: NA
v_call: TRBV2
d_call: NA
j_call: TRBJ2-2
cdr3_aa: CASSEANGGELFF
cdr3_nt: TGTGCCAGCAGTGAAGCGAATGGGGGGGAGCTGTTTTTT

clone_size: NA
v_call: TRBV29-1
d_call: TRBD2
j_call: TRBJ2-7
cdr3_aa: CSAGTRGSYEQYF
cdr3_nt: TGCAGCGCAGGGACTAGGGGCTCCTACGAGCAGTACTTC

clone_size: NA
v_call: TRBV7-9
d_call: NA
j_call: TRBJ2-7
cdr3_aa: CASSPTLRQGGDEQYF
cdr3_nt: TGTGCCAGCAGCCCCACCCTTAGGCAGGGCGGCGACGAGCAGTACTTC

clone_size: NA
v_call: TRBV7-2
d_call: NA
j_call: TRBJ1-1
cdr3_aa: CASSLDRAEAFF
cdr3_nt: TGTGCCAGCAGCTTAGACAGGGCTGAAGCTTTCTTT

clone_size: NA
v_call: TRBV19
d_call: TRBD1
j_call: TRBJ2-5
cdr3_aa: CASSAGQDRETQYF
cdr3_nt: TGTGCCAGTAGTGCCGGACAGGACCGAGAGACCCAGTACTTC

clone_size: NA
v_call: TRBV25-1
d_call: NA
j_call: TRBJ1-1
cdr3_aa: CASTERGDTEAFF
cdr3_nt: TGTGCCAGCACCGAGCGTGGGGACACTGAAGCTTTCTTT

clone_size: NA
v_call: TRBV21-1
d_call: NA
j_call: TRBJ1-5
cdr3_aa: CASILRGLCNQPQHF
cdr3_nt: TGTGCCAGCATTCTCCGGGGACTGTGCAATCAGCCCCAGCATTTT

clone_size: NA
v_call: TRBV20-1
d_call: NA
j_call: TRBJ2-7
cdr3_aa: CSASSPIPAYEQYF
cdr3_nt: TGCAGTGCTAGTAGTCCGATCCCGGCCTACGAGCAGTACTTC

clone_size: NA
v_call: TRBV7-9
d_call: NA
j_call: TRBJ1-2
cdr3_aa: CASSLERGLGLGYGYTF
cdr3_nt: TGTGCCAGCAGCTTAGAAAGAGGGCTCGGTCTTGGGTATGGCTACACCTTC

clone_size: few
v_call: TRBV28
d_call: TRBD1
j_call: TRBJ2-7
cdr3_aa: CASSYDRVNHEQYF
cdr3_nt: TGTGCCAGCAGCTACGACAGGGTTAACCACGAGCAGTACTTC

clone_size: NA
v_call: TRBV2
d_call: TRBD2
j_call: TRBJ2-1
cdr3_aa: CASGGGGYNEQFF
cdr3_nt: TGTGCCAGCGGCGGGGGGGGATACAATGAGCAGTTCTTC

clone_size: NA
v_call: TRBV27
d_call: TRBD2
j_call: TRBJ2-2
cdr3_aa: CASSLGLAEAGELFF
cdr3_nt: TGTGCCAGCAGTTTGGGACTAGCGGAGGCCGGGGAGCTGTTTTTT

clone_size: NA
v_call: TRBV5-1
d_call: TRBD2
j_call: TRBJ2-1
cdr3_aa: CASSFASGPGGINEQFF
cdr3_nt: TGCGCCAGCAGCTTTGCTAGCGGCCCGGGAGGGATCAATGAGCAGTTCTTC

clone_size: NA
v_call: TRBV10-2
d_call: NA
j_call: TRBJ1-4
cdr3_aa: CASTGGHEKLFF
cdr3_nt: TGCGCCAGCACTGGGGGGCACGAAAAACTGTTTTTT